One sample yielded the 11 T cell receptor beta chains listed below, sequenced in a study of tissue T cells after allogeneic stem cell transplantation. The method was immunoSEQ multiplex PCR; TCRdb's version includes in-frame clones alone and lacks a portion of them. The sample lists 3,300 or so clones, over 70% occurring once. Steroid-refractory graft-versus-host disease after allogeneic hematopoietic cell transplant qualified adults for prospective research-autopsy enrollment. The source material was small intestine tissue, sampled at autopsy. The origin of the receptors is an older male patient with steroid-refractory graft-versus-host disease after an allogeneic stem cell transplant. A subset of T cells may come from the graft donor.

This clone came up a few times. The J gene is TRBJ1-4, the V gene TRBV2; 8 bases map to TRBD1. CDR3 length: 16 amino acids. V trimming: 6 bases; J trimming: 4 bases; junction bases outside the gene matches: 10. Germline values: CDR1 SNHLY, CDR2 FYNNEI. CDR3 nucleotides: TGTGCCAGCAGAGCGGACAGGGTAGCTCGTAATGAAAAACTGTTTTTT. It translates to CASRADRVARNEKLFF.

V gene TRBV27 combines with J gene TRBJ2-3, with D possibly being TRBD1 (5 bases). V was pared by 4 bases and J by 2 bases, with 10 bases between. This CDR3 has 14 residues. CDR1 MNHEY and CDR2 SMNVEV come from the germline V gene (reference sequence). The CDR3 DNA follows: TGTGCCAGCAGTTCCCCGACAGCCACAGATACGCAGTATTTT. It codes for CASSSPTATDTQYF.

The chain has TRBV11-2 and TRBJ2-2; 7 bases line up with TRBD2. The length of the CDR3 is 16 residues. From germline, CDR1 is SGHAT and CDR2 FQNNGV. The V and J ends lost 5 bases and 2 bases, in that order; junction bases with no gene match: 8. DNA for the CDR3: TGTGCCAGCAGCCCGTTGGGAGGGATTAACACCGGGGAGCTGTTTTTT. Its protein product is CASSPLGGINTGELFF.

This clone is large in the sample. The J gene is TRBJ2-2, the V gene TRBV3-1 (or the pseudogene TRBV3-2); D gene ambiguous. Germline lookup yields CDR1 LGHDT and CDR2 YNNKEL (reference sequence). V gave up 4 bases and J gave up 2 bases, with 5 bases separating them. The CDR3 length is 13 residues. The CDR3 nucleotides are TGTGCCAGCAGCCCCGGAAACACCGGGGAGCTGTTTTTT. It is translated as CASSPGNTGELFF.

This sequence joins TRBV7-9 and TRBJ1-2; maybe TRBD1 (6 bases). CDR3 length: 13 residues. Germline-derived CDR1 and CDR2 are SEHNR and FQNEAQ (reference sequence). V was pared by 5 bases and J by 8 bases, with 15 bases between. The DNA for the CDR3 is TGTGCCAGCAGCCTGGGGGGCTCCTACGGCTACACCTTC. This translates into CASSLGGSYGYTF.

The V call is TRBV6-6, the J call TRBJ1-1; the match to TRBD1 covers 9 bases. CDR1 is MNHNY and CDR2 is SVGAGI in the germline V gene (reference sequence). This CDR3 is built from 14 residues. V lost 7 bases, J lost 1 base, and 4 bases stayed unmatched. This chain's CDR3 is CASKRQGENTEAFF. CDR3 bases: TGTGCCAGCAAAAGACAGGGGGAGAACACTGAAGCTTTCTTT.

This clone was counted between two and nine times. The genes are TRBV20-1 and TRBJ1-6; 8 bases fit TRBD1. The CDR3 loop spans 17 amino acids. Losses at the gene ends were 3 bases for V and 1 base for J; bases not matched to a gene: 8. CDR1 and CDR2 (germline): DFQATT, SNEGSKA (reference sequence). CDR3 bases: TGCAGTGCTAGTACAGGGGGACGTAAGTCCTATAATTCACCCCTCCACTTT. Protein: CSASTGGRKSYNSPLHF.

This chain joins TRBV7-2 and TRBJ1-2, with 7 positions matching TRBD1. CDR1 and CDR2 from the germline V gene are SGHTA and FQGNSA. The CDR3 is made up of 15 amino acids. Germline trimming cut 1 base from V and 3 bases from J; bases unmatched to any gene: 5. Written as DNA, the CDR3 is TGTGCCAGCAGCTTAGTAACCGGGACAGACTATGGCTACACCTTC. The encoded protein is CASSLVTGTDYGYTF. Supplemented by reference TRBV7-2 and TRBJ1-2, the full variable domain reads GAGVSQSPSNKVTEKGKDVELRCDPISGHTALYWYRQSLGQGLEFLIYFQGNSAPDKSGLPSDRFSAERTGGSVSTLTIQRTQQEDSAVYLCASSLVTGTDYGYTFGSGTRLTVV.

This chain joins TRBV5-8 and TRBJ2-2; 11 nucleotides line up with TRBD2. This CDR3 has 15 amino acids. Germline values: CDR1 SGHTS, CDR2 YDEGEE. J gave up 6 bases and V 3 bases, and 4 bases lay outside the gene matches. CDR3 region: CASSSSGGYAGELFF. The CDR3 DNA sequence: TGTGCCAGCAGCTCTAGCGGGGGGTACGCCGGGGAGCTGTTTTTT.

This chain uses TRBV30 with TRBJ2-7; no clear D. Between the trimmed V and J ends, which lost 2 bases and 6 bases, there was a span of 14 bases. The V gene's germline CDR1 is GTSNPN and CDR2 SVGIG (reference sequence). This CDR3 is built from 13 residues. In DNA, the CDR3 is TGTGCCTGGAGTAGGACCCGGTCGAGCGAGCAGTACTTC. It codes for CAWSRTRSSEQYF.

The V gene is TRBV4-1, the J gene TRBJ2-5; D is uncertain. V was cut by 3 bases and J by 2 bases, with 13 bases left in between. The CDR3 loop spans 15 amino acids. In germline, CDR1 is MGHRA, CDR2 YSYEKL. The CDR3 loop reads CASSQPGTLQETQYF. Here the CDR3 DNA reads TGCGCCAGCAGCCAGCCCGGTACCCTACAAGAGACCCAGTACTTC.